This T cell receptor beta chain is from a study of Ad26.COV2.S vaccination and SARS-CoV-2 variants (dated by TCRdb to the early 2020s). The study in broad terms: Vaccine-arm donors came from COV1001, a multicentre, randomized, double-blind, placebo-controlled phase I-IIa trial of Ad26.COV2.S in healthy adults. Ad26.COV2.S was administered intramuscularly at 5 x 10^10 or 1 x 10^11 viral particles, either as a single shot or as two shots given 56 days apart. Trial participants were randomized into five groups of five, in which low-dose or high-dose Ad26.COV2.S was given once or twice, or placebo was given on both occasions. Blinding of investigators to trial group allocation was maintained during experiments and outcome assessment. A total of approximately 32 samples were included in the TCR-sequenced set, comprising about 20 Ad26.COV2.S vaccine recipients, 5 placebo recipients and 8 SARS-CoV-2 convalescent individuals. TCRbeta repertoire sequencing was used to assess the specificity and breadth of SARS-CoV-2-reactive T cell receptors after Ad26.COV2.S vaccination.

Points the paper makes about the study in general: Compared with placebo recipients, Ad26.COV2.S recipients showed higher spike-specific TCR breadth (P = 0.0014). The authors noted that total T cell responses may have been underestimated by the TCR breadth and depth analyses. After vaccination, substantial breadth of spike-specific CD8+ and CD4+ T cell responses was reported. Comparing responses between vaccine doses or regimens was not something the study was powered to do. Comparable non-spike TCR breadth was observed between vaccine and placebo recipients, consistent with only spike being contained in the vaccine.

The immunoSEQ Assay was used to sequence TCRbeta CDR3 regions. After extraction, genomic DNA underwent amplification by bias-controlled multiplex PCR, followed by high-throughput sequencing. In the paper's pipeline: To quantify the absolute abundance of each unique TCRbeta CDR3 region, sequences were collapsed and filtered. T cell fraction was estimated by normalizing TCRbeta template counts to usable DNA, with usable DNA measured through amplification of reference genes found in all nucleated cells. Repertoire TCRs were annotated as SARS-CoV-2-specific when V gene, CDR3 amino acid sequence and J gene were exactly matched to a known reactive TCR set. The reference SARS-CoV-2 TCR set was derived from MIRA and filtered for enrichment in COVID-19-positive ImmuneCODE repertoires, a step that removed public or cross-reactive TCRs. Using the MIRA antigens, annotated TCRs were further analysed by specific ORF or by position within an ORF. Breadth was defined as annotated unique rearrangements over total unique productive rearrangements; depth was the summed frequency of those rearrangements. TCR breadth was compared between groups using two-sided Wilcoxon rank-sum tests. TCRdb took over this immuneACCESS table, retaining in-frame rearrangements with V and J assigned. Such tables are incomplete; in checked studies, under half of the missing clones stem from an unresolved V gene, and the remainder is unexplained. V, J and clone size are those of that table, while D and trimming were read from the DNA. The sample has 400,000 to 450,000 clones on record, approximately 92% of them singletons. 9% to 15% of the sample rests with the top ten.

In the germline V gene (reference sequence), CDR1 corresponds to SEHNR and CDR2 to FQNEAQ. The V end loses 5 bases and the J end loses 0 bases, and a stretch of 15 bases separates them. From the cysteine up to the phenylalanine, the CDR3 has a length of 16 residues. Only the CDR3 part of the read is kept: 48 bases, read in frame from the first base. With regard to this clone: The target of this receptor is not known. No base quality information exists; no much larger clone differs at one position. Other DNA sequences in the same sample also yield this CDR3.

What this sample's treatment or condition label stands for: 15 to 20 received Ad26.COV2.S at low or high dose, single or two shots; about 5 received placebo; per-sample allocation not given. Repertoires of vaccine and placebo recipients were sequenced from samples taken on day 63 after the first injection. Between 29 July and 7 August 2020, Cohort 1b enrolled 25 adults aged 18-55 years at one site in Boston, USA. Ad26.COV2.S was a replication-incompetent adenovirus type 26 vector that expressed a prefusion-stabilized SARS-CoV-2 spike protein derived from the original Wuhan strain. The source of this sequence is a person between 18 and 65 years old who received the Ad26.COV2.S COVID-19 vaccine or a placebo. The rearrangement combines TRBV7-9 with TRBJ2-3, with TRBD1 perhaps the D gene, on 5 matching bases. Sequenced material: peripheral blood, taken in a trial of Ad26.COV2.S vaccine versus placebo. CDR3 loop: CASSDYQGTSTDTQYF. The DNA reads TGTGCCAGCAGCGATTACCAGGGAACTAGCACAGATACGCAGTATTTT.